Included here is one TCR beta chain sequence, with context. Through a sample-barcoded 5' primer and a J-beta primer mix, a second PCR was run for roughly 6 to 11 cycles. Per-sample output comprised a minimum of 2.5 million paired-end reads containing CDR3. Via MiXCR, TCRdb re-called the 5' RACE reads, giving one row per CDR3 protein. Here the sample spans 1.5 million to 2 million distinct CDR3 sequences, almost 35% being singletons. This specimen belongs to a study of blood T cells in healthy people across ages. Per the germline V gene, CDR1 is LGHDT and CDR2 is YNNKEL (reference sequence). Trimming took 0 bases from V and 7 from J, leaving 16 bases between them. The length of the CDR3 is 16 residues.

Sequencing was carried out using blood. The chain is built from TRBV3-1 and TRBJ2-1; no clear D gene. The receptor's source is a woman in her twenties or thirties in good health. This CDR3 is CASSQDLVGLGNEQFF. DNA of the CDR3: TGTGCCAGCAGCCAAGATCTCGTGGGTTTGGGTAATGAGCAGTTCTTC.